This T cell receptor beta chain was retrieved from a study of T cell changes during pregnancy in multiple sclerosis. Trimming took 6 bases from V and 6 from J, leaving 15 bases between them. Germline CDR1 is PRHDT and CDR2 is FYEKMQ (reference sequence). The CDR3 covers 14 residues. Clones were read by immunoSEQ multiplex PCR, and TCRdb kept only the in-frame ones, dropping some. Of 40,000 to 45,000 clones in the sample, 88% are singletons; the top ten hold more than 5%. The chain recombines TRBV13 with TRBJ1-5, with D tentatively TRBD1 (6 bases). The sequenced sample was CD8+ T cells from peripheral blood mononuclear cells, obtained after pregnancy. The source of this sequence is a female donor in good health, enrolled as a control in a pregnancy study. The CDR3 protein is CASSERGGGQPQHF. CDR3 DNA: TGTGCCAGCAGTGAAAGGGGGGGAGGTCAGCCCCAGCATTTT.